The next 30 T cell receptor beta chains were all read from a single sample in a study of blood T cell repertoires in COVID-19. The method was immunoSEQ multiplex PCR; TCRdb's version includes in-frame clones alone and lacks a portion of them. The sample has around 230,000 clones, about nine tenths seen once. Sequenced input: peripheral blood. The receptors shown here come from a man in his forties with acute or convalescent COVID-19.

In nucleotides, the CDR3 is TGTGCCAGCAGGCCTCCGACTGGCGGGGACGAGCAGTACTTC. Protein product: CASRPPTGGDEQYF. The chain carries TRBV6-5 and TRBJ2-7; TRBD2 is a possible D gene (6 bases). With 6 bases removed from V and 5 bases from J, the gap between germline ends came to 17 bases. Germline-derived CDR1 and CDR2 are MNHEY and SVGAGI. The CDR3 sequence is 14 residues long.

CDR3 bases: TGTGCCAGTAGTATATGGCGGGACTCCTACAATGAGCAGTTCTTC. Translating it yields CASSIWRDSYNEQFF. This sequence joins TRBV19 and TRBJ2-1; D may be TRBD2 (6 bases). The germline V gene has CDR1 LNHDA and CDR2 SQIVND (reference sequence). The CDR3 has 15 amino acids. V was clipped by 2 bases and J by 0 bases, with 8 bases between them.

V is TRBV5-1 and J is TRBJ1-1; a possible D gene is TRBD1 (6 bases). Germline CDR1 SGHRS, CDR2 YFSETQ. Between the trimmed V and J ends, which lost 2 bases and 1 base, there was a span of 9 bases. This CDR3 contains 14 residues. CDR3 amino acids: CASSFTGRNTEAFF. For the CDR3, the DNA is TGCGCCAGCAGCTTTACAGGGAGGAACACTGAAGCTTTCTTT.

The rearrangement uses TRBV28 and TRBJ2-7, with D hard to call. Trimming shortened V by 8 bases and J by 1 base, and 12 bases separated the two germline ends. The CDR3 sequence is 13 residues long. The germline V gene has CDR1 MDHEN and CDR2 SYDVKM. CDR3 amino acids: CASETPRSYEQYF. The CDR3 DNA sequence: TGTGCCAGCGAAACCCCGCGGTCCTACGAGCAGTACTTC.

The chain carries TRBV2 and TRBJ1-2, with TRBD1 matching 9 bases. Trimming removed 11 bases from V and 0 bases from J; junction bases left unmatched: 10. The germline gives CDR1 SNHLY, CDR2 FYNNEI. The CDR3 is made up of 15 amino acids. The CDR3 DNA reads as TGTGCCCGGGGGGGACAGGGAACATCTAACTATGGCTACACCTTC. Translating gives CARGGQGTSNYGYTF.

The rearrangement links TRBV9 to TRBJ2-1; tentatively, D is TRBD2 (6 bases). CDR3 length: 17 residues. Germline loops: CDR1 SGDLS, CDR2 YYNGEE. V was clipped by 1 base and J by 5 bases, with 19 bases between them. The CDR3 DNA sequence: TGTGCCAGCAGCGTACAGGGACTTTCCCCCTTAGACAATGAGCAGTTCTTC. This translates into CASSVQGLSPLDNEQFF. Using reference TRBV9 and TRBJ2-1 for the parts outside the CDR3, the full variable domain is DSGVTQTPKHLITATGQRVTLRCSPRSGDLSVYWYQQSLDQGLQFLIQYYNGEERAKGNILERFSAQQFPDLHSELNLSSLELGDSALYFCASSVQGLSPLDNEQFFGPGTRLTVL.

V gene TRBV29-1 combines with J gene TRBJ1-2; no reliable D call. The CDR3 contains 11 residues. CDR1 is SQVTM and CDR2 is ANQGSEA in the germline V gene. The CDR3 spells CSTWAISGYTF. CDR3 in DNA: TGCAGTACGTGGGCTATTAGTGGCTACACCTTC.

The chain couples TRBV4-3 to TRBJ2-3; 8 bases agree with TRBD2. The CDR3 spans 16 residues. V shed 4 bases, J shed 5 bases, and the junction held 11 bases outside the gene matches. Germline CDR1 reads LGHNA; CDR2 reads YSLEER. The CDR3 bases are TGCGCCAGCAGCCGGGGTGCGGGAGGACGGGTAGATACGCAGTATTTT. It translates to CASSRGAGGRVDTQYF.

The chain employs TRBV7-2 and TRBJ1-2; 7 bases match TRBD1. The CDR3 has 16 amino acids. Trimming removed 8 bases from V and 2 bases from J; junction bases left unmatched: 14. In germline, CDR1 is SGHTA, CDR2 FQGNSA. The CDR3 sequence: CASHIRGAGLNYGYTF. CDR3 in DNA: TGTGCCAGCCACATCAGGGGGGCAGGACTCAACTATGGCTACACCTTC.

The rearrangement uses TRBV15 and TRBJ2-3; TRBD1 might be the D (6 bases). Deletions cut 0 bases from V and 4 bases from J, with 17 bases between. Germline assignment: CDR1 LNHNV and CDR2 YYDKDF (reference sequence). The CDR3 length is 17 residues. CDR3 region: CATSRDSGLGAADTQYF. CDR3 in DNA: TGTGCCACCAGCAGAGATTCAGGTTTGGGGGCTGCAGATACGCAGTATTTT.

J is TRBJ2-2 and V is TRBV19, with a tentative D call TRBD2 (5 bases). Germline loops: CDR1 LNHDA, CDR2 SQIVND (reference sequence). Trimming shortened V by 11 bases and J by 1 base, and 14 bases separated the two germline ends. CDR3 length equals 14 residues. The CDR3 coding sequence is TGTGCCGGAAGGACTGCCCGGAACACCGGGGAGCTGTTTTTT. It yields the protein CAGRTARNTGELFF.

The gene calls are TRBV4-1 and TRBJ2-7; D unclear. Per the germline V gene, CDR1 is MGHRA and CDR2 is YSYEKL. V shed 0 bases and J shed 3 bases, with 12 bases lying between them. The CDR3 is made up of 15 amino acids. The chain's CDR3 is CASSQDGQAGYEQYF. Written as DNA, the CDR3 is TGCGCCAGCAGCCAAGACGGCCAGGCCGGCTACGAGCAGTACTTC.

The gene calls are TRBV18 and TRBJ2-7; TRBD2 aligns across 16 bases. The germline V gene has CDR1 KGHSH and CDR2 LQKENI. The CDR3 sequence is 16 residues long. The V and J ends lost 2 bases and 7 bases, in that order; junction bases with no gene match: 5. In nucleotides, the CDR3 is TGTGCCAGCTCACCAGGGACTAGCGGGAGGGCCGGGGAGCAGTACTTC. Translating gives CASSPGTSGRAGEQYF.

The J gene is TRBJ1-1, the V gene TRBV11-2; no clear D. The CDR3 has 15 amino acids. The germline V and J ends were trimmed by 3 bases and 3 bases, with 14 bases remaining between them. Germline loops: CDR1 SGHAT, CDR2 FQNNGV. The CDR3 protein is CASSFRLKGDTEAFF. CDR3 DNA sequence: TGTGCCAGCAGCTTTCGGCTAAAGGGAGACACTGAAGCTTTCTTT.

This clone was counted a single time. The V call is TRBV14, the J call TRBJ2-1, with D possibly being TRBD1 (5 bases). CDR3 length equals 12 residues. Trimming cost V 5 bases and J 12 bases, with 14 bases left between them. Germline CDR1 and CDR2: SGHDN and FVKESK. The CDR3 sequence is CASSSGSIGQFF. The CDR3 DNA follows: TGTGCCAGCAGCTCAGGGTCTATTGGGCAGTTCTTC.

This chain links TRBV20-1 with TRBJ2-3; the match to TRBD2 covers 11 bases. The V gene's germline CDR1 is DFQATT and CDR2 SNEGSKA (reference sequence). After removal of 3 bases from V and 2 bases from J, the junction contained 4 bases not matched to a gene. The CDR3 sequence is 15 residues long. The CDR3 sequence is CSASVTSGITDTQYF. The CDR3 DNA follows: TGCAGTGCTAGTGTGACTAGCGGGATCACAGATACGCAGTATTTT.

This clone was recorded only once. The chain couples TRBV30 to TRBJ2-2, with TRBD2 matching 8 bases. J gave up 4 bases and V 6 bases, and 10 bases lay outside the gene matches. This CDR3 is built from 15 residues. The germline CDR1 and CDR2 sequences are GTSNPN and SVGIG (reference sequence). CDR3 in DNA: TGTGCCTGTCACCCAGGCGGGGGGACCACCGGGGAGCTGTTTTTT. This codes for CACHPGGGTTGELFF.

The chain joins TRBV10-3 to TRBJ1-3, with TRBD1 as a possible D gene (5 bases). V lost 3 bases and J 9 bases, leaving 15 bases between the germline ends. This CDR3 is 14 amino acids long. Germline loops: CDR1 ENHRY, CDR2 SYGVKD. The CDR3 reads CAISDGREVSTIYF. The DNA for the CDR3 is TGTGCCATCAGTGATGGCAGGGAAGTATCCACCATATATTTT.

The gene calls are TRBV27 and TRBJ2-6, with TRBD1 matching 12 bases. The CDR3 is made up of 18 amino acids. After removal of 6 bases from V and 4 bases from J, the junction contained 10 bases not matched to a gene. CDR1 and CDR2 (germline): MNHEY, SMNVEV (reference sequence). The CDR3 here is CASRPRDRGRPGANVLTF. The CDR3 DNA reads as TGTGCCAGCAGACCAAGGGACAGGGGGCGCCCCGGGGCCAACGTCCTGACTTTC.

The V call is TRBV5-6, the J call TRBJ2-3; 13 bases map to TRBD2. The CDR3 is made up of 17 amino acids. Germline CDR1 reads SGHDT; CDR2 reads YYEEEE. V gave up 0 bases and J gave up 5 bases; unmatched junction bases: 6. The DNA of the CDR3 is TGTGCCAGCAGCTTGGCCCTACTAGCGGGAGGGCAAGATACGCAGTATTTT. It codes for CASSLALLAGGQDTQYF.

The chain employs TRBV2 and TRBJ1-5, with D maybe TRBD1 (5 bases). V lost 4 bases and J lost 0, with 7 bases in between. This CDR3 contains 14 residues. Germline CDR1 and CDR2: SNHLY and FYNNEI. CDR3 DNA sequence: TGTGCCAGCAGTGGACAGACTAGCAATCAGCCCCAGCATTTT. Its protein is CASSGQTSNQPQHF.

V gene TRBV24-1 combines with J gene TRBJ1-1; a possible D gene is TRBD1 (5 bases). Germline V lookup: CDR1 KGHDR, CDR2 SFDVKD. This CDR3 region has 14 residues. V gave up 7 bases and J gave up 1 base, with 12 bases separating them. CDR3 nucleotides: TGTGCCACCAGAGGCGGGACTGAGAACACTGAAGCTTTCTTT. This gives the protein CATRGGTENTEAFF.

This clone was observed once. This chain uses TRBV25-1 with TRBJ1-1; the match to TRBD1 covers 9 bases. The CDR3 is 13 residues long. J lost 4 bases, V lost 8 bases, and 5 bases had no gene match. The V gene's germline CDR1 is MGHDK and CDR2 SYGVNS. CDR3 in amino acids: CASLPGQGTEAFF. As DNA, the CDR3 is TGTGCCAGCCTGCCGGGACAGGGCACTGAAGCTTTCTTT.

The chain recombines TRBV15 with TRBJ1-5; D is uncertain. With 0 bases removed from V and 7 bases from J, the gap between germline ends came to 7 bases. This CDR3 is built from 13 residues. Germline V gene sequence: CDR1 LNHNV, CDR2 YYDKDF (reference sequence). The chain's CDR3 is CATSRDSGQPQHF. CDR3 nucleotides: TGTGCCACCAGCAGAGATAGCGGACAGCCCCAGCATTTT.

The chain couples TRBV19 to TRBJ1-1; TRBD1 is a possible D gene (5 bases). Germline values: CDR1 LNHDA, CDR2 SQIVND (reference sequence). V was pared by 5 bases and J by 0 bases, with 16 bases between. This CDR3 has 16 amino acids. The CDR3 sequence: CASSAPLRGVNTEAFF. DNA of the CDR3: TGTGCCAGTAGTGCTCCCCTGCGGGGGGTGAACACTGAAGCTTTCTTT.

This clone was counted once. The genes are TRBV21-1 and TRBJ2-7; the table's D call TRBD2 went unverified against the DNA. TRBV21-1 is shown as a pseudogene. The CDR3 loop spans 20 amino acids. The CDR3, as DNA: TGTGCCAGCAGCAAAGTGAGCGTTTTCGGGGGACTAGCGGTCTCCTACGAGCAGTACTTC. This codes for CASSKVSVFGGLAVSYEQYF.

This clone was picked up a small number of times. This chain joins TRBV7-9 and TRBJ2-7; 8 bases are a match to TRBD1. In germline, CDR1 is SEHNR, CDR2 FQNEAQ (reference sequence). This CDR3 is 14 amino acids long. The V gene end was trimmed by 6 bases and the J gene end by 2 bases; junction bases not matched to a gene: 6. The CDR3 nucleotides are TGTGCCAGCAGACGGACAGGGTGGCCCTACGAGCAGTACTTC. This codes for CASRRTGWPYEQYF.

The rearrangement joins TRBV4-2 to TRBJ2-2; tentatively, D is TRBD2 (7 bases). The CDR3 is made up of 17 amino acids. V was clipped by 5 bases and J by 0 bases, with 16 bases between them. Germline V gives CDR1 LGHNA, CDR2 YNFKEQ. The CDR3 coding sequence is TGTGCCAGCAGCGAGGTGGCCGGGGGGCCGAACACCGGGGAGCTGTTTTTT. Protein sequence: CASSEVAGGPNTGELFF.

V and J are TRBV6-5 and TRBJ2-7; 10 nucleotides match TRBD1. The V and J ends lost 3 bases and 7 bases, in that order; junction bases with no gene match: 9. The CDR3 spans 15 residues. CDR1 is MNHEY, CDR2 SVGAGI, per germline. The CDR3: CASSYVTGGAWEQYF. The CDR3 DNA is TGTGCCAGCAGTTATGTGACAGGGGGCGCCTGGGAGCAGTACTTC.

The chain combines TRBV5-1 with TRBJ2-5; TRBD2 matches at 14 bases. CDR3 length: 16 residues. The V and J ends lost 4 bases and 4 bases, in that order; junction bases with no gene match: 6. Germline assignment: CDR1 SGHRS and CDR2 YFSETQ. The CDR3 spells CASSLGTSGGRETQYF. In DNA form, the CDR3 reads TGCGCCAGCAGCCTGGGGACTAGCGGGGGCCGAGAGACCCAGTACTTC.